The clone carrying this T cell receptor (beta chain) came up many times. The source of the sample is a study of T cells in Graves' hyperthyroidism and ophthalmopathy. About the research overall: Upon initial diagnosis and before any treatment, peripheral blood was collected.

The ends were cut back, 0 bases at V and 2 bases at J, with 15 bases in the middle. This CDR3 has 17 residues. Germline CDR1 reads ENHRY; CDR2 reads SYGVKD. The CDR3 regions of TCR beta were amplified from RNA transcripts. The study used the HTBI primer set for a first-round RT-PCR of the TCR CDR3. TCRdb reprocessed the multiplex PCR reads with MiXCR, giving one entry per CDR3 protein. Of fewer than 450,000 distinct CDR3 sequences in the sample, roughly 15% were seen once. Sequences were obtained from blood. The sequence was obtained from a woman in her twenties or thirties with Graves' hyperthyroidism that later progressed to Graves' ophthalmopathy. This chain uses TRBV10-3 with TRBJ2-3; D remains ambiguous. Written as DNA, the CDR3 is TGTGCCATCAGTGAGTCGAAAGGTGGAGTGCTCACAGATACGCAGTATTTT. Its protein is CAISESKGGVLTDTQYF.